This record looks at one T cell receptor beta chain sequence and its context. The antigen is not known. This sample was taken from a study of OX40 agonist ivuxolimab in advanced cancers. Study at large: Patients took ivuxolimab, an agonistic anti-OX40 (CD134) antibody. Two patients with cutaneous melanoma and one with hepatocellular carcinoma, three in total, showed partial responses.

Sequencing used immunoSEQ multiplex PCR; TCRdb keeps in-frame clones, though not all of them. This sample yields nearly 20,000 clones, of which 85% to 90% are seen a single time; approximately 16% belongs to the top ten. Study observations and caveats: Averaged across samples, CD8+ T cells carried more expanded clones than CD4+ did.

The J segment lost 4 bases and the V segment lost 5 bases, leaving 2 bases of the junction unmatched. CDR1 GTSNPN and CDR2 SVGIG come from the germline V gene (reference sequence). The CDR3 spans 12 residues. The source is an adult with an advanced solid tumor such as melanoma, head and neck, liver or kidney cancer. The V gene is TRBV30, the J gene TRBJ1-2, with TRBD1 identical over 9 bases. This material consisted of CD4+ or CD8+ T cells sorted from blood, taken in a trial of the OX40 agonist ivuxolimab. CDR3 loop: CAWDRGSYGYTF. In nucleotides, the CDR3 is TGTGCCTGGGACAGGGGGTCCTATGGCTACACCTTC.